This T cell receptor (beta chain) comes out of a study of identical twins (dated by TCRdb to the mid-2010s). Notes on the research overall: The study deep-sequenced TCR alpha and beta repertoires from monozygotic twins, unrelated adults of various ages and cord blood to test whether fetal clonotypes persist. Replicate twin experiments were performed at different times using different library preparation protocols to rule out contamination. The study at large found these results: Fewer insertions were carried by abundant cord blood beta clonotypes; a weaker similar trend was observed in young adult naive repertoires, while no such trend was observed in memory repertoires. In monozygotic twins, recombination models systematically underestimated out-of-frame TCR alpha sharing, but the models matched the sharing seen between unrelated individuals. Invariant T cells such as MAIT and iNKT could partly confound zero-insertion analyses, though diverse VJ usage argued against this for most clonotypes. The excess sharing between twins in beta out-of-frame sequences was weaker because fewer shared sequences reduced the signal-to-noise ratio. Compared with coincidental sharing between unrelated individuals, out-of-frame TCR alpha sequences shared between twins showed an excess of sequences with low generation probability. Because the same donors could not be followed over many years, the conclusions relied on cross-sectional statistical analysis.

Library preparation was by 5' RACE. The run used an Illumina HiSeq 2000. Template switching added a universal primer binding site, and the final cDNA carried a unique molecular identifier that allowed TCR cDNA molecules to be counted accurately. Specific primers in the conserved constant-segment region were used to synthesize first-strand cDNA for TCR alpha and beta chains. To control for contamination, every cDNA library was double barcoded, receiving both a SMART-Mk sample barcode and Illumina barcodes. TruSeq adapter sequences, together with Illumina sample barcodes, were added in two successive PCR steps. Sequencing of the TCR alpha and beta cDNA libraries was done on the Illumina HiSeq platform using custom primers. From the authors' description of their analysis: MiGEC processed the raw reads to extract unique molecular identifiers, while MiXCR was used to determine the CDR3 positions. For each individual, recombination models were inferred using an EM algorithm with the repgenHMM and IGoR tools. The tcR package in R was used for shared clonotype analysis, with sharing normalized by the product of cloneset sizes. To study raw recombination free of thymic and clonal selection effects, out-of-frame nonproductive sequences were analyzed. The public sequencing data were trimmed at Q25 with fastp and processed into clonotypes with MiXCR by TCRdb, which kept only in-frame beta chains. Every distinct CDR3 protein forms one entry, paired with its most common genes and DNA. Here the V and J calls rest on TCRdb's processing, not on the authors' analysis. The sample includes around 480,000 distinct CDR3 sequences, with 13% to 15% observed a single time. Of the sample, 0.8% to 1% is held by the ten largest clones.

V and J are trimmed by 3 bases and 2 bases, and the gene matches miss 9 bases of the junction. CDR1 is given as SEHNR and CDR2 as FQNEAQ, both from the germline V gene (reference sequence). The cysteine opens and the phenylalanine closes a CDR3 of 17 amino acids. Only the CDR3 portion is preserved as DNA: 51 bases, with reading frame beginning at the first base. In this sample, this clonotype turned up a few times. Its antigen is currently not known. No much larger clonotype is one base removed from it; base qualities were not supplied. Every donor in the study was a healthy Caucasian. Three pairs of female monozygotic twins, all aged roughly 18 to 30 years, made up the twin cohort. Positive isolation kits from Invitrogen were used to isolate the CD4+ and CD8+ T cell populations. The same sample was also studied in work on yellow fever vaccine responses in identical twins. As noted in the second study: The authors reported that the T cell response to vaccination in identical twins appeared partly convergent and partly personalized. The study precisely tracked vaccine-responding T cell clones in identical twins.

The chain employs TRBV7-9 and TRBJ2-5, with 10 junctional bases fitting TRBD1. Material: CD4+ T cells sorted from blood. This sequence originates from a woman aged 18 to 35 in good health. At the DNA level, the sequence is TGTGCCAGCAGCTTTCCGGACAGGGGGGGACCACAAGAGACCCAGTACTTC. The resulting protein is CASSFPDRGGPQETQYF. Extended through the reference TRBV7-9 and TRBJ2-5 proteins, this CDR3 yields the full variable domain: DTGVSQNPRHKITKRGQNVTFRCDPISEHNRLYWYRQTLGQGPEFLTYFQNEAQLEKSRLLSDRFSAERPKGSFSTLEIQRTEQGDSAMYLCASSFPDRGGPQETQYFGPGTRLLVL.